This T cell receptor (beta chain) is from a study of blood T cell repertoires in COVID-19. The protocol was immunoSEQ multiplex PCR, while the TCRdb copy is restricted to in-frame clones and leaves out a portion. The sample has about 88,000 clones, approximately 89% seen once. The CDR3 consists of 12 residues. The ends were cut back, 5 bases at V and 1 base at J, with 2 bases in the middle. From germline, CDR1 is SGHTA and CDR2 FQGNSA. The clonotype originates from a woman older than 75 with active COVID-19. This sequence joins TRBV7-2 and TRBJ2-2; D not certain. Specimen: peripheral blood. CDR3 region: CASSLNTGELFF. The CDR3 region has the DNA TGTGCCAGCAGCCTGAACACCGGGGAGCTGTTTTTT.